These 7 T cell receptor beta chains came from one sample sequenced in a study of cytomegalovirus exposure and HLA in healthy donors. The PCR ran on 60 Vbeta and 13 Jbeta primers. Only in-frame clones appear in the TCRdb table, and some are missing; sequencing was by immunoSEQ multiplex PCR. The table records around 100,000 clones, under 80% of them present only once. Sequences were obtained from PBMCs. These receptor sequences come from a woman aged 50 to 65 in good health and CMV-seropositive.

This rearrangement joins TRBV15 to TRBJ2-5; 9 bases line up with TRBD1. The CDR3 is 14 residues long. The trim removed 1 base at V and 3 bases at J, leaving 0 bases unmatched. Germline V gene lookup returns CDR1 LNHNV and CDR2 YYDKDF (reference sequence). CDR3 sequence reads: CATSRGTGEETQYF. In nucleotides, the CDR3 is TGTGCCACCAGCAGAGGGACAGGGGAAGAGACCCAGTACTTC.

The chain recombines TRBV1 with TRBJ2-5; TRBD2 reflects the table's D call only, with no check against the DNA. TRBV1 represents a pseudogene. This CDR3 contains 17 residues. The CDR3 region is CTSSQGWREMYQETQYF. CDR3 nucleotide sequence: TGCACCAGCAGCCAAGGGTGGCGGGAGATGTACCAAGAGACCCAGTACTTC.

The genes are TRBV6-6 and TRBJ2-7, with TRBD1 matching over 7 bases. With 0 bases clipped from V and 4 bases from J, the junction kept 0 bases outside the gene matches. This CDR3 has 13 amino acids. Germline values: CDR1 MNHNY, CDR2 SVGAGI (reference sequence). This chain's CDR3 is CASSYSTGYEQYF. The DNA for the CDR3 is TGTGCCAGCAGTTACTCGACAGGGTACGAGCAGTACTTC.

The genes are TRBV11-2 and TRBJ2-3; D not certain. The germline V gene has CDR1 SGHAT and CDR2 FQNNGV. CDR3 length: 13 residues. Between the trimmed V and J ends, which lost 3 bases and 6 bases, there was a span of 10 bases. The CDR3, as DNA: TGTGCCAGCAGCTTGGGCTACTCGGATACGCAGTATTTT. Amino acid sequence: CASSLGYSDTQYF.

This chain links TRBV9 with TRBJ1-4, with 7 positions matching TRBD1. J gave up 12 bases and V 4 bases, and 3 bases lay outside the gene matches. Germline lookup yields CDR1 SGDLS and CDR2 YYNGEE. CDR3 length equals 11 residues. CDR3 nucleotides: TGTGCCAGCAGCTCCGACAGGGAACTGTTTTTT. Protein product: CASSSDRELFF.

This clone was observed a single time. The V gene is TRBV7-6, the J gene TRBJ2-2, with a weak D call TRBD1 (6 bases). The germline V gene encodes CDR1 SGHVS and CDR2 FNYEAQ. Between the trimmed V and J ends, which lost 5 bases and 4 bases, there was a span of 14 bases. The CDR3 has 15 residues. The CDR3 here is CASSLDRSATGELFF. The CDR3 DNA sequence: TGTGCCAGCAGCCTCGACAGGTCTGCCACCGGGGAGCTGTTTTTT.

With regard to this clone: The sample carries other DNA sequences with the same CDR3. Here the CDR3 reads CASSPQGNYGYTF. The CDR3 DNA reads TGTGCCAGCAGTCCACAGGGGAACTATGGCTACACCTTC. The J gene is TRBJ1-2, the V gene TRBV27; 7 bases align to TRBD1. The trim removed 5 bases at V and 2 bases at J, leaving 2 bases unmatched. The CDR3 is 13 amino acids. The germline CDR1 and CDR2 sequences are MNHEY and SMNVEV (reference sequence).